One and the same sample provided the 30 T cell receptor beta chains below, sequenced in a study of T cells expressing NK-cell markers (dated by TCRdb to about 2020). Libraries were prepared through 5' RACE. TCRdb lists the instrument as Illumina HiSeq 2000. TCRdb reanalyzed the reads, keeping one entry per CDR3 protein sequence and omitting DNA. For this sample, the table gives more than 250,000 distinct CDR3 sequences. The top ten clonotypes cover about 0.4% of the sample. The sequencing sample was made of blood T cells: a sorted CD56 or NKG2C T cell subset, CD4+ or CD8+ T cells, or bulk PBMC T cells (not recorded which). The source of these receptors is a man between 18 and 29 years old in good health. Donor details come from another sample of the same person, matched by shared clones.

The chain has TRBV7-9 and TRBJ2-3; TCRdb gives TRBD2 as the D gene, but with no DNA this cannot be confirmed. CDR1 and CDR2 (germline): SEHNR, FQNEAQ (reference sequence). This CDR3 contains 14 residues. The CDR3 sequence: CASTSLGSTDTQYF.

The genes are TRBV6-1 and TRBJ1-5; the TCRdb D gene call, TRBD1, has no DNA to confirm it. The CDR3 totals 13 residues. Germline V lookup: CDR1 MNHNS, CDR2 SASEGT. This chain's CDR3 is CASRQGVSQPQHF.

The CDR3 reads CASSSLAGATQYF. The gene calls are TRBV7-2 and TRBJ2-3; TCRdb names TRBD2, which stays unverified in the absence of DNA. There are 13 residues in the CDR3. CDR1 SGHTA and CDR2 FQGNSA come from the germline V gene.

The rearrangement uses TRBV29-1 and TRBJ2-1; TCRdb returns TRBD2, unconfirmable since there is no DNA. The CDR3 is 13 amino acids. Germline-derived CDR1 and CDR2 are SQVTM and ANQGSEA. The CDR3 sequence: CSVLAEQYNEQFF.

The J gene is TRBJ1-5, the V gene TRBV4-3; the D gene TCRdb calls, TRBD1, cannot be checked with no DNA. The CDR3 is made up of 15 amino acids. The germline V gene has CDR1 LGHNA and CDR2 YSLEER. The CDR3 sequence: CASSRDGDLGQPQHF.

V is TRBV12-3 or TRBV12-4 and J is TRBJ2-6; TCRdb outputs TRBD1, but without DNA this stays unchecked. CDR3 length: 20 residues. CDR3: CASSLVAEVPLMAGANVLTF.

The chain joins TRBV12-3 or TRBV12-4 to TRBJ2-7. The length of the CDR3 is 13 residues. This chain's CDR3 is CASSLLPSYEQYF.

The gene calls are TRBV4-3 and TRBJ2-1. The V gene's germline CDR1 is LGHNA and CDR2 YSLEER. There are 15 residues in the CDR3. This CDR3 is CASSLTEEPYNEQFF.

The chain couples TRBV27 to TRBJ2-7; no DNA is available, so the TRBD2 call from TCRdb remains unchecked. Germline lookup yields CDR1 MNHEY and CDR2 SMNVEV (reference sequence). This CDR3 has 18 amino acids. The CDR3 reads CASSLSPGTSGRLREQYF.

The V call is TRBV7-6, the J call TRBJ2-2; checking the TCRdb D call of TRBD2 is not possible without DNA. From germline, CDR1 is SGHVS and CDR2 FNYEAQ. The CDR3 is 14 amino acids. Here the CDR3 reads CASSLTRNTGELFF.

This chain joins TRBV29-1 and TRBJ2-5. Germline lookup yields CDR1 SQVTM and CDR2 ANQGSEA. This CDR3 comprises 13 residues. The CDR3 spells CSAEGGSSETQYF.

This chain connects TRBV7-2 to TRBJ2-1; the TRBD1 assignment by TCRdb is unverifiable without DNA. The germline CDR1 and CDR2 sequences are SGHTA and FQGNSA. The CDR3 consists of 15 residues. The CDR3 is CASTPGPPSYNEQFF. Drawing the rest from reference TRBV7-2 and TRBJ2-1, the complete variable domain is GAGVSQSPSNKVTEKGKDVELRCDPISGHTALYWYRQSLGQGLEFLIYFQGNSAPDKSGLPSDRFSAERTGGSVSTLTIQRTQQEDSAVYLCASTPGPPSYNEQFFGPGTRLTVL.

The chain combines TRBV7-9 with TRBJ2-4; TCRdb names TRBD2, which stays unverified in the absence of DNA. Germline V gene data show CDR1 as SEHNR and CDR2 as FQNEAQ (reference sequence). The CDR3 runs 16 residues. CDR3 residues: CASSRGTSIAKNIQYF.

The rearrangement links TRBV24-1 to TRBJ2-7; the TRBD1 assignment by TCRdb is unverifiable without DNA. Per germline, CDR1 KGHDR and CDR2 SFDVKD. CDR3 length: 14 amino acids. The CDR3 loop reads CATSDTGQGREQYF.

This CDR3 reads CASSFVAGHREQETQYF. V is TRBV12-3 or TRBV12-4 and J is TRBJ2-5; as DNA is missing, the TRBD2 call by TCRdb cannot be tested. The length of the CDR3 is 17 residues.

The chain has TRBV5-5 and TRBJ1-1; the TCRdb call, TRBD1, lacks DNA for checking. CDR3 length equals 15 residues. From germline, CDR1 is SGHKS and CDR2 YYEKEE (reference sequence). The CDR3 reads CASSKAGTGGTEAFF. The full variable domain, its missing parts supplied by reference TRBV5-5 and TRBJ1-1, is DAGVTQSPTHLIKTRGQQVTLRCSPISGHKSVSWYQQVLGQGPQFIFQYYEKEERGRGNFPDRFSARQFPNYSSELNVNALLLGDSALYLCASSKAGTGGTEAFFGQGTRLTVV.

The chain joins TRBV10-3 to TRBJ1-1; TCRdb selects TRBD1, and the lack of DNA leaves this call unchecked. Germline V gene lookup returns CDR1 ENHRY and CDR2 SYGVKD. This CDR3 is built from 15 residues. CDR3 sequence reads: CAISRGRDRDTEAFF.

The chain combines TRBV20-1 with TRBJ2-3; TCRdb indicates TRBD1, and absent DNA this call remains unverified. Germline V gene sequence: CDR1 DFQATT, CDR2 SNEGSKA (reference sequence). The CDR3 contains 13 residues. The CDR3 is CSASDGQVDTQYF.

The chain combines TRBV20-1 with TRBJ2-5; checking the TCRdb D call of TRBD2 is not possible without DNA. This CDR3 comprises 12 residues. Germline CDR1 reads DFQATT; CDR2 reads SNEGSKA (reference sequence). The CDR3 reads CSAQLGSETQYF.

The chain employs TRBV5-6 and TRBJ2-1. Germline V gives CDR1 SGHDT, CDR2 YYEEEE. The CDR3 is 12 residues long. The CDR3: CASSLPGKEQFF.

V is TRBV6-1 and J is TRBJ2-1; with no DNA, the TCRdb D assignment of TRBD2 cannot be verified. This CDR3 has 14 residues. The V gene's germline CDR1 is MNHNS and CDR2 SASEGT. The CDR3 loop is CASSRASGSDEQFF.

The rearrangement joins TRBV11-2 to TRBJ1-6; TCRdb's D gene call, TRBD1, goes unchecked for lack of DNA. The CDR3 runs 18 residues. Germline loops: CDR1 SGHAT, CDR2 FQNNGV. Here the CDR3 reads CASSLEVRVGQGNSPLHF.

The chain has TRBV10-3 and TRBJ2-1; TCRdb gives TRBD2 as the D gene, but with no DNA this cannot be confirmed. Germline CDR1 and CDR2: ENHRY and SYGVKD. This CDR3 comprises 15 residues. The CDR3 sequence is CAISDAGLVYNEQFF.

This chain links TRBV12-3 or TRBV12-4 with TRBJ2-1; TCRdb reports TRBD2, a call that lacks DNA to check it against. The CDR3 runs 15 residues. The CDR3 loop reads CASSSLLVSDNEQFF.

This sequence joins TRBV7-3 and TRBJ2-5; lacking DNA, the TRBD1 call made by TCRdb goes unchecked. The length of the CDR3 is 13 residues. Germline V lookup: CDR1 SGHTA, CDR2 FQGTGA. The CDR3 region is CASSLSGSEIQYF.

Here the CDR3 reads CASNLAGQLAKNIQYF. The chain combines TRBV11-2 with TRBJ2-4; TCRdb calls TRBD1, which cannot be checked without DNA. The CDR3 runs to 16 residues. CDR1 is SGHAT and CDR2 is FQNNGV in the germline V gene.

The chain combines TRBV7-8 with TRBJ2-3; the TRBD2 assignment by TCRdb is unverifiable without DNA. Germline loops: CDR1 SGHVS, CDR2 FQNEAQ. This CDR3 region has 16 residues. This CDR3 reads CASSLVQGQGADTQYF.

The rearrangement uses TRBV6-2 or TRBV6-3 and TRBJ2-7; with no DNA, the TCRdb D assignment of TRBD1 cannot be verified. The germline CDR1 and CDR2 sequences are MNHEY and SVGEGT. This CDR3 has 15 residues. The CDR3 sequence: CASSPGQGARYEQYF.

The V call is TRBV7-9, the J call TRBJ1-2; the TCRdb call, TRBD1, lacks DNA for checking. The CDR3 contains 15 residues. CDR1 and CDR2 (germline): SEHNR, FQNEAQ (reference sequence). The CDR3 spells CASSQNLNRGQSYTF.

The chain has TRBV12-3 or TRBV12-4 and TRBJ2-1. The CDR3 length is 15 residues. This CDR3 reads CASSTDGSSYNEQFF.